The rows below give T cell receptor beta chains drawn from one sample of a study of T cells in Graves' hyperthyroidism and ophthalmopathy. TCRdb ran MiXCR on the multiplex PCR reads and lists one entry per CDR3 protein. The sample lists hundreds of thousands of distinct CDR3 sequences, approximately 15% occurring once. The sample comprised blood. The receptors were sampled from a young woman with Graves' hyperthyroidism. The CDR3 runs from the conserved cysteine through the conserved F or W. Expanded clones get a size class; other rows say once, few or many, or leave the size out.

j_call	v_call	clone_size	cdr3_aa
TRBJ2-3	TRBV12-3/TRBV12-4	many	CASSFYVGALGSDTQYF
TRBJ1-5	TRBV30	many	CAWSVQGGQPQHF
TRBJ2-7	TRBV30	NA	CAWSPRQLLGEQYF
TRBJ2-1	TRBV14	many	CASSPRSGKGDNEQFF
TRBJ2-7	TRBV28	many	CASSFETSALSYEQYF
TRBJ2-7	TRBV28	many	CASSRGSAGPQRWYEQYF
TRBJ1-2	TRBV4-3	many	CASSQGPGTANYGYTF
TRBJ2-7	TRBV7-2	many	CASSLPAAGGGSSYEQYF
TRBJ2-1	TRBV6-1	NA	CASSEGTSGRFYNEQFF
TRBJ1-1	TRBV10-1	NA	CASSLRPAATEAFF
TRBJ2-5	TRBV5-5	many	CASSYPQSTGEETQYF
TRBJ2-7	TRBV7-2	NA	CASSARGTYEQYF
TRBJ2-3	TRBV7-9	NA	CASSFASGKGTDTQYF